This T cell receptor beta chain was captured in a study of T cell repertoires in cytomegalovirus infection. Trimming left V 5 bases short and J 3 bases short, with 17 bases between. This CDR3 has 15 residues. CDR1 and CDR2 from the germline V gene are MNHEY and SVGEGT. MiXCR was run by TCRdb on the reads, yielding one entry per CDR3 protein. The repertoire holds about 69,000 distinct CDR3 sequences, with around 27% as singletons. This clonotype was recorded many times. Its target is not known. This sequence originates from a human donor in good health (CMV status not recorded). Some clones in this sample may be carry-over from other donors' samples. V and J are TRBV6-2 or TRBV6-3 and TRBJ2-7; TRBD1 might be the D (6 bases). This specimen consisted of CD8+ T cells from cultured PBMCs, obtained from culture after CMV antigen stimulation. The CDR3 spells CASSETGAPSYEQYF. CDR3 sequence (DNA): TGTGCCAGCAGTGAGACAGGCGCACCTAGCTACGAGCAGTACTTC.